One sample yielded the 16 T cell receptor beta chains listed below, sequenced in a study of cytomegalovirus exposure and HLA in healthy donors. This PCR relied on a set of 60 Vbeta primers and 13 Jbeta primers. TCRdb's table, derived via immunoSEQ multiplex PCR, lists solely in-frame clones and lacks some. The sample has approximately 170,000 clones; around 82% are singletons. Sequenced material: PBMCs. These receptor sequences come from a male donor in good health and CMV-seronegative.

The chain joins TRBV4-2 to TRBJ1-5; 9 bases map to TRBD1. J was trimmed by 8 bases and V by 2 bases; bases with no gene match: 7. Germline V gene sequence: CDR1 LGHNA, CDR2 YNFKEQ. CDR3 length: 15 residues. The CDR3 DNA follows: TGTGCCAGCAGCCAACCGGGACAGGGCGTCGAGCCCCAGCATTTT. This sequence encodes CASSQPGQGVEPQHF.

The V and J genes are TRBV10-1 and TRBJ2-3; 8 bases align to TRBD1. From germline, CDR1 is WNHNN and CDR2 SYGVQD (reference sequence). The trim removed 2 bases at V and 3 bases at J, leaving 10 bases unmatched. The CDR3 length is 17 residues. CDR3 nucleotide sequence: TGCGCCAGCAGTGAGCCAGACAGGGGTTGGACTACAGATACGCAGTATTTT. Translated, it gives CASSEPDRGWTTDTQYF.

The chain is built from TRBV5-1 and TRBJ2-5; TRBD2 aligns across 9 bases. The DNA matches TRBJ2-7 better at its end, which makes the J call doubtful. The CDR3 covers 16 residues. The germline gives CDR1 SGHRS, CDR2 YFSETQ. CDR3 DNA sequence: TGCGCCAGCAGCCTCACTATAGCGGGGGCCTCCTACGAGCAGTACTTC. This gives the protein CASSLTIAGASYEQYF.

The rearrangement links TRBV9 to TRBJ2-7; TRBD2 might be the D (7 bases). This CDR3 contains 16 residues. With 0 bases removed from V and 2 bases from J, the gap between germline ends came to 15 bases. The germline V gene encodes CDR1 SGDLS and CDR2 YYNGEE. The CDR3 loop is CASSVAPGGTTYEQYF. The CDR3 DNA sequence: TGTGCCAGCAGCGTAGCACCGGGGGGCACCACCTACGAGCAGTACTTC.

V and J are TRBV7-9 and TRBJ2-7, with 16 bases fitting TRBD2. V shed 5 bases, J shed 6 bases, and the junction held 7 bases outside the gene matches. This CDR3 region has 16 residues. From germline, CDR1 is SEHNR and CDR2 FQNEAQ (reference sequence). The CDR3 DNA reads as TGTGCCAGCAGCCCGGGACTAGCGGGAGGGGTGAGCGAGCAGTACTTC. It encodes CASSPGLAGGVSEQYF. Complete variable domain (other parts from reference TRBV7-9 and TRBJ2-7): DTGVSQNPRHKITKRGQNVTFRCDPISEHNRLYWYRQTLGQGPEFLTYFQNEAQLEKSRLLSDRFSAERPKGSFSTLEIQRTEQGDSAMYLCASSPGLAGGVSEQYFGPGTRLTVT.

This clone came up a few times. The J gene is TRBJ2-7, the V gene TRBV6-5; 8 nucleotides agree with TRBD1. The germline gives CDR1 MNHEY, CDR2 SVGAGI. There are 13 residues in the CDR3. With V trimmed by 8 bases and J by 2 bases, 5 bases remained unmatched. CDR3 residues: CASCPGQAYEQYF. CDR3 in DNA: TGTGCCAGCTGCCCGGGACAGGCCTACGAGCAGTACTTC.

The chain recombines TRBV4-3 with TRBJ2-1; the match to TRBD1 covers 9 bases. Per germline, CDR1 LGHNA and CDR2 YSLEER. This CDR3 is built from 13 residues. J was trimmed by 5 bases and V by 6 bases; bases with no gene match: 2. CDR3 region: CASSRTGDNEQFF. DNA of the CDR3: TGCGCCAGCAGTCGGACAGGGGACAATGAGCAGTTCTTC.

The chain uses TRBV29-1 and TRBJ2-3; a possible D gene is TRBD2 (7 bases). Germline CDR1 and CDR2: SQVTM and ANQGSEA. CDR3 length: 13 residues. Trimming removed 7 bases at V and 4 bases at J, with 15 bases between. The CDR3 DNA reads TGCAGCGCCGCATGGGGGGGCTCAGATACGCAGTATTTT. Its translation is CSAAWGGSDTQYF.

This CDR3 reads CASSEMADSGGQPQHF. CDR3 bases: TGTGCCAGCAGTGAGATGGCCGATTCTGGTGGTCAGCCCCAGCATTTT. This chain uses TRBV6-1 with TRBJ1-5; D remains unclear. CDR1 and CDR2 from the germline V gene are MNHNS and SASEGT. The CDR3 is made up of 16 amino acids. Trimming took off 3 bases at V and 6 bases at J, with 18 bases between the two ends.

Regarding this clone: The junction does not match germline at one end; this may be a read error. This chain uses TRBV7-9 with TRBJ1-2, with D possibly being TRBD1 (5 bases). CDR1 is SEHNR, CDR2 FQNEAQ, per germline (reference sequence). This CDR3 has 15 residues. Here the CDR3 reads CSSSFSYGGDYGYTF. The CDR3 DNA is TGTTCCAGCAGCTTTTCTTATGGGGGGGACTATGGCTACACCTTC.

A word on this clone: This CDR3 is also generated by other DNA sequences in the sample. This rearrangement joins TRBV18 to TRBJ1-1, with TRBD1 identical over 8 bases. V lost 2 bases and J lost 6; bases outside the gene matches: 8. CDR3 length equals 15 residues. Germline CDR1 KGHSH, CDR2 LQKENI. The DNA for the CDR3 is TGTGCCAGCTCACCAGGGGACAGGTCTATCCCTGAAGCTTTCTTT. Translated: CASSPGDRSIPEAFF.

The chain uses TRBV4-1 and TRBJ2-2; D may be TRBD1 (6 bases). This CDR3 comprises 16 residues. Deletions cut 5 bases from V and 0 bases from J, with 13 bases between. The germline gives CDR1 MGHRA, CDR2 YSYEKL. CDR3 nucleotides: TGCGCCAGCAGCTACCCAGGGGTTTCGAACACCGGGGAGCTGTTTTTT. Its translation: CASSYPGVSNTGELFF.

The V and J genes are TRBV28 and TRBJ2-5; tentative D call: TRBD2 (5 bases). Germline V gene data show CDR1 as MDHEN and CDR2 as SYDVKM. V was clipped by 5 bases and J by 5 bases, with 15 bases between them. The CDR3 sequence is 14 residues long. The CDR3 coding sequence is TGTGCCAGCAGTATGCGGACTGGTGTGGAGACCCAGTACTTC. Translated: CASSMRTGVETQYF.

The chain is built from TRBV28 and TRBJ2-7; D is possibly TRBD1 (6 bases). With 10 bases removed from V and 2 bases from J, the gap between germline ends came to 12 bases. There are 12 residues in the CDR3. Germline CDR1 and CDR2: MDHEN and SYDVKM. CDR3 region: CATADSAYEQYF. The CDR3 DNA reads TGTGCCACCGCGGACAGCGCCTACGAGCAGTACTTC. Together with reference TRBV28 and TRBJ2-7, the CDR3 gives the full variable domain: DVKVTQSSRYLVKRTGEKVFLECVQDMDHENMFWYRQDPGLGLRLIYFSYDVKMKEKGDIPEGYSVSREKKERFSLILESASTNQTSMYLCATADSAYEQYFGPGTRLTVT.

This chain joins TRBV7-3 and TRBJ2-1; TRBD2 matches 8 bases. The junction had 9 bases not matched to a gene; V was cut back by 1 base and J by 1 base. CDR3 length: 18 residues. Per the germline V gene, CDR1 is SGHTA and CDR2 is FQGTGA. CDR3 nucleotide sequence: TGTGCCAGCAGCTTAATAACCTCCAGCGGGAGTTCCTACAATGAGCAGTTCTTC. It is translated as CASSLITSSGSSYNEQFF.

This clone was observed once. The chain combines TRBV28 with TRBJ2-5, with TRBD2 matching over 9 bases. The J segment lost 5 bases and the V segment lost 5 bases, leaving 12 bases of the junction unmatched. This CDR3 region has 16 residues. CDR1 MDHEN and CDR2 SYDVKM come from the germline V gene. Here the CDR3 reads CASSARRAGGYETQYF. Written as DNA, the CDR3 is TGTGCCAGCAGTGCCCGGCGAGCGGGGGGTTATGAGACCCAGTACTTC.